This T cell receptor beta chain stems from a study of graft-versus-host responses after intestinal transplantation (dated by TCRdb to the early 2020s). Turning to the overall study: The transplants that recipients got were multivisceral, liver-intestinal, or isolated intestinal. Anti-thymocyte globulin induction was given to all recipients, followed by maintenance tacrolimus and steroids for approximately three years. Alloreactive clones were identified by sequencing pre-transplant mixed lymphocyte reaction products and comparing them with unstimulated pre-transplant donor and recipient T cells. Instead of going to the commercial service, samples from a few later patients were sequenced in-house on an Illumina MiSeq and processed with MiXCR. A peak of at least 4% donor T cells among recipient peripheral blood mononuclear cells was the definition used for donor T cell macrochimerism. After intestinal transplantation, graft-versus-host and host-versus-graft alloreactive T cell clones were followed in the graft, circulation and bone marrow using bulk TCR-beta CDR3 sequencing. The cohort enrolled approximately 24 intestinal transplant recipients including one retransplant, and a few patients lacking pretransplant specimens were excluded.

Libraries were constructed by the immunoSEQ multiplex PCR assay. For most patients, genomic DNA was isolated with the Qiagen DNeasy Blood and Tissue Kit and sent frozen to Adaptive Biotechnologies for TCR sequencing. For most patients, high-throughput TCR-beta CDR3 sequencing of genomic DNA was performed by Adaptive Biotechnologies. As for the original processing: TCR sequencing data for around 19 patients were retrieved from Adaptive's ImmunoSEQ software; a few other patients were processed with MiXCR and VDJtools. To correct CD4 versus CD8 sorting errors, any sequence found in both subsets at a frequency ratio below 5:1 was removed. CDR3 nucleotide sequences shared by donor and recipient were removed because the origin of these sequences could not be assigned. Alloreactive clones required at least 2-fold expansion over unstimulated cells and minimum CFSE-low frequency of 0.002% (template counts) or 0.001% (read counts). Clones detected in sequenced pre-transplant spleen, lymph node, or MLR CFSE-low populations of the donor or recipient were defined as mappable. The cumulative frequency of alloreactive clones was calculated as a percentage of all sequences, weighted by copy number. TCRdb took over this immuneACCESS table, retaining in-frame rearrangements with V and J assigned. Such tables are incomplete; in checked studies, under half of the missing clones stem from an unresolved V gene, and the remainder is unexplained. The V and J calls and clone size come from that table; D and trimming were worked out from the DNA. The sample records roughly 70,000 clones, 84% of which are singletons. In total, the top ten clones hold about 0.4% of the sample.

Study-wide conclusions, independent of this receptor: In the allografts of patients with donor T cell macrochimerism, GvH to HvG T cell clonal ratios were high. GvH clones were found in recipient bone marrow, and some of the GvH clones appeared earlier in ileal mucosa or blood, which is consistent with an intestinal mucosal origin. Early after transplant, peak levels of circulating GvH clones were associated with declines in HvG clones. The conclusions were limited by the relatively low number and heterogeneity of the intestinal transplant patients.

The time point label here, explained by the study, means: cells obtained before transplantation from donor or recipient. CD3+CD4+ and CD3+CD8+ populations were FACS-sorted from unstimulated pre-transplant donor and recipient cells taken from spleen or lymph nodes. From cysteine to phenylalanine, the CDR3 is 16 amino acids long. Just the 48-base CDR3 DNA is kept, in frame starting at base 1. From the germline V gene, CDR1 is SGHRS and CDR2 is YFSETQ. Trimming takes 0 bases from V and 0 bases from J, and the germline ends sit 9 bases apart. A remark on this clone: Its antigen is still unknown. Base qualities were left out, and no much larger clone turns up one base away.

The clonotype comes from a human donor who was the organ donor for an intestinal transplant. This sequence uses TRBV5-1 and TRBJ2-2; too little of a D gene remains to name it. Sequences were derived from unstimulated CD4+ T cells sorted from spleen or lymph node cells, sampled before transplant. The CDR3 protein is CASSLVGRTNTGELFF. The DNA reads TGCGCCAGCAGCTTGGTCGGCAGGACGAACACCGGGGAGCTGTTTTTT.